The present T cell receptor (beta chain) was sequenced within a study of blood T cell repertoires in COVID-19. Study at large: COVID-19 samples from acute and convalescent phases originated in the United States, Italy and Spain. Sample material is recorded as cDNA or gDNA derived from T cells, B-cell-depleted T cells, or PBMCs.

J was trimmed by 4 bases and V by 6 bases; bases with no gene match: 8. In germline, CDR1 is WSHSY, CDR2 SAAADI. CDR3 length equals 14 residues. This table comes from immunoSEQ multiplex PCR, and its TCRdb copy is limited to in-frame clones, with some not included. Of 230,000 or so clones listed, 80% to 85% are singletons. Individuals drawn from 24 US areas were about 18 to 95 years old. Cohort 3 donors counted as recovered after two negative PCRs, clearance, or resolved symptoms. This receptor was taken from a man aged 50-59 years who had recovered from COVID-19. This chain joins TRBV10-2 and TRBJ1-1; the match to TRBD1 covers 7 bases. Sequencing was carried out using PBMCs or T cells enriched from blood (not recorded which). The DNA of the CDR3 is TGCGCCAGCAGCGACAACAGGGGAGGCACTGAAGCTTTCTTT. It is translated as CASSDNRGGTEAFF.